This T cell receptor (beta chain) was profiled in a study of T cells in Graves' hyperthyroidism and ophthalmopathy. This CDR3 contains 15 residues. V dropped 6 bases and J dropped 7 bases, with 19 bases sitting between them. Germline V gene sequence: CDR1 MNHEY, CDR2 SMNVEV (reference sequence). RNA transcripts gave rise to amplified TCR beta CDR3 regions. The TCR CDR3 was amplified in a first-round RT-PCR using the HTBI primer set. Each CDR3 protein gets one entry after TCRdb re-called the multiplex PCR reads with MiXCR. The table shows hundreds of thousands of distinct CDR3 sequences, with approximately 14% occurring only once. Hyperthyroidism patients were newly diagnosed, had disease duration under 2 months, and were aged 18 to 65 years.

This chain joins TRBV27 and TRBJ1-5, with D perhaps TRBD1 (5 bases). Material for sequencing was blood. The clonotype was recovered from a woman aged 18-29 years with Graves' hyperthyroidism. For the CDR3, the DNA is TGTGCCAGCAGCATCCTGGGGGGTATGGGCCAGCCCCAGCATTTT. This sequence encodes CASSILGGMGQPQHF.